This T cell receptor beta chain was retrieved from a study of CD8 T cells in Susac syndrome. An input of 0.5 to 1 ug of RNA was subjected to reverse transcription using random hexamers. Amplification of TCR beta CDR3 used immunoSEQ multiplex PCR across 54 Vbeta and 13 Jbeta. TCRdb ran MiXCR on the immunoSEQ multiplex PCR reads and lists one entry per CDR3 protein. This table holds 250,000 to 300,000 distinct CDR3 sequences, roughly 85% found once. Worth noting for this clonotype: The antigen remains undetermined.

Notes on the study in general: Individuals included in the TCR sequencing and HLA analysis were acknowledged by the study to be relatively few in number.

The study used treatment-naive patients who had stable or active relapsing-remitting disease as multiple sclerosis controls. In contrast to the negatively isolated CD8+ and CD4+ T cells, TEMRA cells were FACS-enriched. This TCR came from a human donor with multiple sclerosis. Sequencing input: CD8+ T cells from PBMCs.

CDR3 amino acids: CASSLKDGTKAGYEQFF. In DNA form, the CDR3 reads TGTGCCAGCAGCTTAAAGGACGGTACCAAGGCGGGCTATGAGCAGTTCTTC. V is TRBV13 and J is TRBJ2-1, with D possibly TRBD2 on 5 matching bases. The CDR3 sequence is 17 residues long. Trimming cost V 2 bases and J 8 bases, with 22 bases left between them. CDR1 is PRHDT and CDR2 is FYEKMQ in the germline V gene (reference sequence).